One sample yielded the 20 T cell receptor beta chains listed below, sequenced in a study of T cells in Graves' hyperthyroidism and ophthalmopathy. Amplified regions were TCR beta CDR3 sequences from RNA transcripts. HTBI primers drove first-round RT-PCR of the TCR CDR3. Via MiXCR, TCRdb re-called the multiplex PCR reads, giving one row per CDR3 protein. Of under 250,000 distinct CDR3 sequences in the sample, about 15% are singletons; the top ten hold 50%. The sample comprised blood. The receptors were sampled from a middle-aged man with Graves' hyperthyroidism.

This clonotype was found many times. In DNA form, the CDR3 reads TGTGCCAGCAGTGGCCGACAGGGGTATCAGGAGACCCAGTACTTC. Translated: CASSGRQGYQETQYF. The rearrangement uses TRBV27 and TRBJ2-5; 8 bases match TRBD1. The CDR3 length is 15 residues. J lost 5 bases, V lost 5 bases, and 10 bases had no gene match. CDR1 and CDR2 (germline): MNHEY, SMNVEV (reference sequence).

This chain uses TRBV28 with TRBJ2-1; tentatively, D is TRBD1 or TRBD2 (7 bases each). CDR3 length: 14 amino acids. V shed 6 bases and J shed 7 bases, with 16 bases lying between them. CDR1 is MDHEN, CDR2 SYDVKM, per germline. In nucleotides, the CDR3 is TGTGCCAGCAGCATCGACAGGGAGGGGAATGAGCAGTTCTTC. Its translation is CASSIDREGNEQFF.

The table lists this clonotype with a few counts. The chain combines TRBV25-1 with TRBJ2-5; 9 bases map to TRBD2. Trimming removed 6 bases from V and 1 base from J; junction bases left unmatched: 9. The CDR3 sequence is 16 residues long. CDR1 is MGHDK and CDR2 is SYGVNS in the germline V gene. The CDR3 spells CASSAFLAGTQETQYF. CDR3 coding DNA: TGTGCCAGCAGCGCGTTCCTAGCGGGAACCCAAGAGACCCAGTACTTC.

This clonotype has only a few counts. The chain employs TRBV14 and TRBJ1-2; D is uncertain. V shed 1 base and J shed 6 bases, with 15 bases lying between them. This CDR3 is built from 15 residues. The germline gives CDR1 SGHDN, CDR2 FVKESK. CDR3 loop: CASSQAPTEYNGYTF. Here the CDR3 DNA reads TGTGCCAGCAGCCAAGCTCCGACGGAATACAATGGCTACACCTTC.

This clonotype has ten or more counts. V gene TRBV28 combines with J gene TRBJ2-2, with D hard to call. Trimming stripped 6 bases from V and 0 bases from J, with 5 bases between. The CDR3 is made up of 13 amino acids. The germline V gene has CDR1 MDHEN and CDR2 SYDVKM. This chain's CDR3 is CASRNPNTGELFF. The CDR3 DNA reads as TGTGCCAGCAGGAATCCGAACACCGGGGAGCTGTTTTTT.

There are a few counts of this clonotype. An end of the junction differs from the germline gene, which may be a read error. The gene calls are TRBV20-1 and TRBJ1-5, with unresolved D. In germline, CDR1 is DFQATT, CDR2 SNEGSKA (reference sequence). This CDR3 comprises 15 residues. CDR3 in DNA: TGCGGTGCTAGAGGGTGGGGTTGGAATAATCAGCCCCAGCATTTT. Translating it yields CGARGWGWNNQPQHF.

The table lists this clonotype with many counts. The rearrangement uses TRBV7-2 and TRBJ2-7; 8 nucleotides match TRBD1. CDR1 is SGHTA, CDR2 FQGNSA, per germline. J lost 5 bases, V lost 4 bases, and 7 bases had no gene match. The CDR3 is made up of 14 amino acids. CDR3 nucleotides: TGTGCCAGCAGCTGGGGACAGGTAGAGGACGAGCAGTACTTC. Its translation is CASSWGQVEDEQYF.

This clonotype was counted ten times or more. The chain employs TRBV5-1 and TRBJ2-2; D is unclear. Germline values: CDR1 SGHRS, CDR2 YFSETQ. V gave up 2 bases and J gave up 8 bases, with 16 bases separating them. The CDR3 is 15 residues long. This CDR3 is CASSFYGSKTGELFF. DNA for the CDR3: TGCGCCAGCAGCTTTTATGGCAGTAAGACTGGGGAGCTGTTTTTT.

At least ten counts were recorded for this clonotype. The J gene is TRBJ2-1, the V gene TRBV27; TRBD2 matches 9 bases. Per the germline V gene, CDR1 is MNHEY and CDR2 is SMNVEV (reference sequence). The CDR3 loop spans 14 amino acids. V dropped 6 bases and J dropped 4; count of bases not matched to a gene: 4. The CDR3 coding sequence is TGTGCCAGCAGCCCACTAGCGGGTTACAATGAGCAGTTCTTC. It encodes CASSPLAGYNEQFF.

Ten or more counts support this clonotype. This chain uses TRBV12-5 with TRBJ1-5, with 7 bases matching TRBD1. Germline V gene data show CDR1 as LGHNT and CDR2 as FRNRAP. The CDR3 is 17 amino acids. The trim removed 5 bases at V and 0 bases at J, leaving 10 bases unmatched. DNA for the CDR3: TGTGCTAGTGGTGCAGGGGGGACGGTTTATAGCAATCAGCCCCAGCATTTT. It encodes CASGAGGTVYSNQPQHF.

This clonotype was seen a few times. The chain has TRBV20-1 and TRBJ2-7, with D perhaps matching TRBD1 (5 bases). The CDR3 is 12 amino acids. Trimming cost V 6 bases and J 2 bases, with 11 bases left between them. Germline V gene sequence: CDR1 DFQATT, CDR2 SNEGSKA (reference sequence). The CDR3 loop reads CSAEQVPYEQYF. The CDR3 DNA reads as TGCAGTGCCGAACAGGTACCCTACGAGCAGTACTTC.

This clonotype has only a few counts. The chain employs TRBV10-3 and TRBJ2-5, with 9 nucleotides matching TRBD1. V trimming: 5 bases; J trimming: 5 bases; junction bases outside the gene matches: 3. Germline assignment: CDR1 ENHRY and CDR2 SYGVKD. This CDR3 comprises 13 residues. The CDR3 DNA follows: TGTGCCATCAGTCGGGACAGGGAGGAGACCCAGTACTTC. It yields the protein CAISRDREETQYF.

This rearrangement joins TRBV30 to TRBJ2-7; possibly TRBD2 for D (5 bases). The germline V gene has CDR1 GTSNPN and CDR2 SVGIG (reference sequence). There are 14 residues in the CDR3. The ends were cut back, 0 bases at V and 3 bases at J, with 12 bases in the middle. CDR3 residues: CAWSVGGSIYEQYF. CDR3 coding DNA: TGTGCCTGGAGTGTAGGCGGGTCCATCTACGAGCAGTACTTC.

This clonotype came up a few times. This chain connects TRBV20-1 to TRBJ2-1; 12 bases line up with TRBD2. CDR1 is DFQATT and CDR2 is SNEGSKA in the germline V gene (reference sequence). V lost 3 bases and J lost 0; bases outside the gene matches: 9. The CDR3 spans 18 residues. The CDR3: CSARPGLAGLSSYNEQFF. In DNA, the CDR3 is TGCAGTGCTAGGCCGGGACTAGCGGGTTTAAGCTCCTACAATGAGCAGTTCTTC.

The sample holds many counts of this clonotype. The chain employs TRBV2 and TRBJ2-3; D perhaps matches TRBD2 (5 bases). The germline V gene has CDR1 SNHLY and CDR2 FYNNEI. The CDR3 has 14 residues. Between the trimmed V and J ends, which lost 5 bases and 2 bases, there was a span of 11 bases. CDR3 in DNA: TGTGCCAGCAGTCCCACTAGTTCCACAGATACGCAGTATTTT. Protein product: CASSPTSSTDTQYF. Full variable domain (remainder filled in from reference TRBV2 and TRBJ2-3): EPEVTQTPSHQVTQMGQEVILRCVPISNHLYFYWYRQILGQKVEFLVSFYNNEISEKSEIFDDQFSVERPDGSNFTLKIRSTKLEDSAMYFCASSPTSSTDTQYFGPGTRLTVL.

The table lists this clonotype with many counts. The rearrangement joins TRBV5-8 to TRBJ1-2, with D hard to call. V was cut by 0 bases and J by 2 bases, with 5 bases left in between. Germline lookup yields CDR1 SGHTS and CDR2 YDEGEE. The CDR3 sequence is 13 residues long. CDR3 in amino acids: CASSLDENYGYTF. The DNA of the CDR3 is TGTGCCAGCAGCTTGGACGAGAACTATGGCTACACCTTC.

This clonotype was counted ten times or more. The chain has TRBV10-3 and TRBJ1-1, with 8 bases identical to TRBD1. The CDR3 is 15 residues long. V trimming: 0 bases; J trimming: 3 bases; junction bases outside the gene matches: 3. From germline, CDR1 is ENHRY and CDR2 SYGVKD. This CDR3 reads CAISESTGADTEAFF. The DNA of the CDR3 is TGTGCCATCAGTGAGTCGACAGGGGCTGACACTGAAGCTTTCTTT.

In this sample, this clonotype turned up many times. The CDR3 region has the DNA TGTGCCAGCAGTCTGGGCCGGATGAGCGGGAGAACCTACAATGAGCAGTTCTTC. It yields the protein CASSLGRMSGRTYNEQFF. V gene TRBV12-3 or TRBV12-4 combines with J gene TRBJ2-1, with 8 positions matching TRBD2. The CDR3 runs to 18 residues. The ends lost 5 bases at V and 2 bases at J; junction bases unmatched: 14.

The genes are TRBV20-1 and TRBJ2-5; 9 positions match TRBD2. Germline V gene lookup returns CDR1 DFQATT and CDR2 SNEGSKA (reference sequence). The V segment lost 0 bases and the J segment 5 bases; nucleotides outside the gene matches: 10. The CDR3 loop spans 16 amino acids. This chain's CDR3 is CSARDSQREAGETQYF. Here the CDR3 DNA reads TGCAGTGCTAGAGATTCTCAGCGGGAGGCGGGGGAGACCCAGTACTTC.

The chain couples TRBV20-1 to TRBJ1-5; no reliable D call. The CDR3 is made up of 12 amino acids. The V end lost 5 bases, the J end lost 8 bases, and 13 bases lay between the germline ends. The germline V gene has CDR1 DFQATT and CDR2 SNEGSKA (reference sequence). CDR3 nucleotide sequence: TGCAGTGCTTCCGGGCCGAGGAAGCCCCAGCATTTT. It encodes CSASGPRKPQHF.